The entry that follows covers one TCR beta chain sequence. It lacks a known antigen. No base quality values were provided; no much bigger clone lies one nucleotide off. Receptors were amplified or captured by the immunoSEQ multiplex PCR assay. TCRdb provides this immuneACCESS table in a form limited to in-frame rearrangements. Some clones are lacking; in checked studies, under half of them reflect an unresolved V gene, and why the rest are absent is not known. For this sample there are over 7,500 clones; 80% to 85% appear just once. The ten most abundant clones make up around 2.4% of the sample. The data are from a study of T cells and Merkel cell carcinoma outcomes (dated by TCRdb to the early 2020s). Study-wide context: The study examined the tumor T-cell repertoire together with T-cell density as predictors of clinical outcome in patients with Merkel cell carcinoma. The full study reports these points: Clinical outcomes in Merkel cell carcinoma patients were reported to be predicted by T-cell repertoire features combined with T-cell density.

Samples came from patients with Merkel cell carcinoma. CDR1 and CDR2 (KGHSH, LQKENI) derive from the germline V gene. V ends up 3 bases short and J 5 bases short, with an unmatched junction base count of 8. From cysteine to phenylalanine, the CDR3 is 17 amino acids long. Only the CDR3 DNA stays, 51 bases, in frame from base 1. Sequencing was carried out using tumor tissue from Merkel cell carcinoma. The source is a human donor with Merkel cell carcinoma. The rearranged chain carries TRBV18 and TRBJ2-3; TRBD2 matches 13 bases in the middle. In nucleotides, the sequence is TGTGCCAGCTCACCCCCCGGACTAGCGGGGGTAGGAGATACGCAGTATTTT. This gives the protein CASSPPGLAGVGDTQYF.